This TCR beta chain was found in a study of shared clonotypes between healthy human individuals. In germline, CDR1 is GTSNPN, CDR2 SVGIG (reference sequence). V shed 8 bases and J 4 bases; nucleotides not matched to a gene: 6. This CDR3 contains 12 residues. TCRdb's copy holds only in-frame clones and misses some; the assay was immunoSEQ multiplex PCR. The sample lists 950,000 to 1,100,000 clones, approximately 72% occurring once. Points on this clone: Its matching antigen is unknown.

Study-wide results and limits: Sharing of clonotypes among donors was expected to vary with sequencing depth. Naive CD4 clonotypes were shared across a few donors at 5% to 6%. Limitation of the genetic and exposure-history diversity represented came from the few donors.

CD45RA-negative memory and CD45RA+ naive subsets were split from the CD4+ cells. This chain joins TRBV30 and TRBJ1-1, with TRBD1 identical over 8 bases. The source is a man aged 18 to 29 in good health. Material for sequencing was memory CD4+ T cells sorted from blood. Noted subset: CD45RA-negative fraction. CDR3 residues: CAHRQGSTEAFF. CDR3 coding DNA: TGTGCCCACCGACAGGGGAGCACTGAAGCTTTCTTT.